This is a list of T cell receptor beta chains from one sample in a study of CD8+ T cells in alopecia areata. Clones were read by immunoSEQ multiplex PCR, and TCRdb kept only the in-frame ones, dropping some. This table holds roughly 250,000 clones, 67% found once. Sequencing was performed on CD4+ T cells sorted from blood, taken at week 0. All receptors come from a human donor with alopecia areata. Each CDR3 is given with its conserved first and last residue. Each record gives: J gene, D gene, V gene, CDR3 protein. A D gene is named only where the DNA matches it firmly.

J: TRBJ1-6; D: TRBD1; V: TRBV30; CDR3: CAWSVQGRNSPLHF
J: TRBJ2-7; D: -; V: TRBV11-2; CDR3: CASSLAASGVEQYF
J: TRBJ2-5; D: -; V: TRBV14; CDR3: CASSQDPPLETQYF
J: TRBJ2-7; D: TRBD1; V: TRBV7-3; CDR3: CASSPGQGAHEQYF
J: TRBJ2-7; D: -; V: TRBV9; CDR3: CASSVAFGSSYEQYF
J: TRBJ1-6; D: -; V: TRBV5-4; CDR3: CASSSPGPGPLHF
J: TRBJ2-5; D: TRBD2; V: TRBV4-1; CDR3: CASSQDLPGLAGGQETQYF
J: TRBJ2-2; D: -; V: TRBV5-1; CDR3: CASSLDNTGELFF
J: TRBJ1-2; D: -; V: TRBV4-2; CDR3: CASSQDDRGDYGYTF
J: TRBJ2-5; D: -; V: TRBV30; CDR3: CAWSVMAARGGQETQYF
J: TRBJ1-3; D: -; V: TRBV15; CDR3: CATSRRAAEGGNTIYF
J: TRBJ1-5; D: TRBD1; V: TRBV30; CDR3: CAWSEGTAINQPQHF
J: TRBJ2-3; D: -; V: TRBV20-1; CDR3: CSARVGDTQYF
J: TRBJ2-5; D: TRBD2; V: TRBV30; CDR3: CARTSGGERETQYF
J: TRBJ2-3; D: -; V: TRBV5-1; CDR3: CASSLLEGTDTQYF
J: TRBJ1-5; D: -; V: TRBV5-1; CDR3: CASSVEGNQPQHF
J: TRBJ1-4; D: -; V: TRBV29-1; CDR3: CSVDIGRINEKLFF
J: TRBJ2-5; D: TRBD2; V: TRBV29-1; CDR3: CSVHLGGETQYF
J: TRBJ1-1; D: -; V: TRBV2; CDR3: CASSAGTLNTEAFF
J: TRBJ1-2; D: TRBD1; V: TRBV7-2; CDR3: CASSLEDRGYYGYTF
J: TRBJ2-3; D: TRBD2; V: TRBV6-5; CDR3: CASRPSGGPDTQYF
J: TRBJ2-2; D: TRBD1; V: TRBV9; CDR3: CASSVRTGANTGELFF
J: TRBJ2-5; D: -; V: TRBV4-3; CDR3: CASSQGWVGQETQYF
J: TRBJ2-3; D: -; V: TRBV4-3; CDR3: CASSQARPDTQYF
J: TRBJ2-7; D: TRBD2; V: TRBV7-8; CDR3: CASSLAGGDFDEQYF
J: TRBJ2-7; D: -; V: TRBV5-6; CDR3: CASSLSLGTYEQYF
J: TRBJ1-2; D: -; V: TRBV6-5; CDR3: CASGVGISGYTF
J: TRBJ2-3; D: -; V: TRBV4-3; CDR3: CASSQDLGAGDTQYF
J: TRBJ2-2; D: -; V: TRBV25-1; CDR3: CASSELGDTGELFF
J: TRBJ2-7; D: TRBD1; V: TRBV7-9; CDR3: CASSIGTGGPSEQYF
J: TRBJ1-2; D: -; V: TRBV5-6; CDR3: CASSLAVGGSYGYTF
J: TRBJ1-1; D: -; V: TRBV29-1; CDR3: CSVALAGAFF
J: TRBJ2-7; D: -; V: TRBV29-1; CDR3: CSVASASLYEQYF
J: TRBJ1-1; D: -; V: TRBV29-1; CDR3: CSASPVGYDTEAFF
J: TRBJ1-2; D: -; V: TRBV6-5; CDR3: CASSSGLNYGYTF
J: TRBJ2-7; D: TRBD1; V: TRBV9; CDR3: CASSVGSGGEQYF
J: TRBJ1-1; D: -; V: TRBV2; CDR3: CASSAGAGTEAFF
J: TRBJ1-1; D: -; V: TRBV15; CDR3: CATSRDGGGNTEAFF
J: TRBJ1-6; D: -; V: TRBV7-2; CDR3: CASSSPGSPLHF
J: TRBJ2-1; D: -; V: TRBV5-1; CDR3: CASSLGLSGEQFF
J: TRBJ1-1; D: -; V: TRBV6-5; CDR3: CATTENTEAFF
J: TRBJ2-3; D: TRBD1; V: TRBV30; CDR3: CAWLAGGPYTQYF
J: TRBJ1-2; D: -; V: TRBV29-1; CDR3: CSSTGSHGYTF
J: TRBJ1-5; D: TRBD1; V: TRBV25-1; CDR3: CASSESPDRRQPQHF
J: TRBJ1-2; D: TRBD1; V: TRBV7-9; CDR3: CASSWTGWDYGYTF
J: TRBJ2-5; D: -; V: TRBV29-1; CDR3: CSVDPGTRETQYF
J: TRBJ2-7; D: -; V: TRBV12-5; CDR3: CASGLAQSEQYF
J: TRBJ1-1; D: -; V: TRBV19; CDR3: CASSTDRFLNTEAFF
J: TRBJ2-2; D: TRBD1; V: TRBV6-5; CDR3: CASKQGQGPGGELFF
J: TRBJ1-4; D: TRBD1; V: TRBV25-1; CDR3: CASSEPQGVGEKLFF